This T cell receptor (beta chain) was sequenced in a study of cytomegalovirus exposure and HLA in healthy donors. V lost 4 bases and J 8 bases, leaving 9 bases between the germline ends. CDR3 length: 12 residues. Germline values: CDR1 SGHNT, CDR2 YENEEA. PCR involved 60 Vbeta and 13 Jbeta primers. Clones were sequenced by immunoSEQ multiplex PCR, and TCRdb holds only the in-frame ones, with some missing. The sample lists approximately 150,000 clones, approximately 80% seen once, with 13% to 15% in the top ten. Whereas donors were nominally healthy upon sampling, unrecorded immune exposures were probable.

This clonotype originated in a woman aged 35 to 49 in good health and CMV-seronegative. This sequence joins TRBV11-3 and TRBJ1-5, with D possibly being TRBD1 (5 bases). Specimen: PBMCs. CDR3 DNA sequence: TGTGCCAGCAGCTCGGGGGGGGAGCCCCAGCATTTT. Translation: CASSSGGEPQHF. Variable domain in full (rest from reference TRBV11-3 and TRBJ1-5): EAGVVQSPRYKIIEKKQPVAFWCNPISGHNTLYWYLQNLGQGPELLIRYENEEAVDDSQLPKDRFSAERLKGVDSTLKIQPAELGDSAVYLCASSSGGEPQHFGDGTRLSIL.